The 28 T cell receptor beta chains below were found in one sample sequenced in a study of OX40 agonist ivuxolimab in advanced cancers. The assay was immunoSEQ multiplex PCR, and TCRdb's table has in-frame clones only and misses some. The sample lists 55,000 to 80,000 clones, about 85% occurring once. The sample was CD4+ or CD8+ T cells sorted from blood, taken in a trial of the OX40 agonist ivuxolimab. The receptors here all came from an adult with an advanced solid tumor such as melanoma, head and neck, liver or kidney cancer.

The V call is TRBV18, the J call TRBJ1-1; D not resolved. V lost 1 base and J 0 bases, leaving 6 bases between the germline ends. CDR3 size: 14 residues. Germline V gene data show CDR1 as KGHSH and CDR2 as LQKENI. Here the CDR3 reads CASSPLPVNTEAFF. The CDR3 DNA sequence: TGTGCCAGCTCACCACTCCCTGTGAACACTGAAGCTTTCTTT.

J is TRBJ1-2 and V is TRBV4-1; no firm D call. The germline V gene encodes CDR1 MGHRA and CDR2 YSYEKL. The CDR3 has 16 residues. V lost 1 base, J lost 4 bases, and 16 bases lay in between. The CDR3: CASSQAFRRYSYGYTF. CDR3 coding DNA: TGCGCCAGCAGCCAAGCCTTCCGCAGGTACTCCTATGGCTACACCTTC.

The CDR3 region is CARSLCPVGAIPDTQYF. In DNA form, the CDR3 reads TGTGCCAGAAGCTTGTGCCCCGTGGGGGCTATCCCAGATACGCAGTATTTT. The chain is built from TRBV5-3 and TRBJ2-3; the D gene is possibly TRBD1 (6 bases). TRBV5-3 has ORF status, its function being uncertain. CDR3 size: 17 residues. The ends were cut back, 1 base at V and 4 bases at J, with 19 bases in the middle.

The chain employs TRBV7-3 and TRBJ2-1, with D perhaps TRBD1 (5 bases). Germline lookup yields CDR1 SGHTA and CDR2 FQGTGA. Trimming took off 1 base at V and 9 bases at J, with 10 bases between the two ends. This CDR3 is built from 13 residues. In DNA form, the CDR3 reads TGTGCCAGCAGCTTAATAGGGGTCGGTGAGCAGTTCTTC. Protein sequence: CASSLIGVGEQFF.

The V and J genes are TRBV7-2 and TRBJ2-3; D gene unclear. The V gene lost 5 bases and the J gene lost 2 bases, with 5 bases spanning the gap. Germline V lookup: CDR1 SGHTA, CDR2 FQGNSA. There are 12 residues in the CDR3. This CDR3 is CASSVLTDTQYF. As DNA, the CDR3 is TGTGCCAGCAGCGTTCTCACAGATACGCAGTATTTT.

This chain joins TRBV7-2 and TRBJ1-6; the D is unclear. Germline loops: CDR1 SGHTA, CDR2 FQGNSA. The CDR3 is 15 amino acids. Trimming pared 1 base from V and 15 bases from J, leaving 19 bases between. This chain's CDR3 is CASSLEGGRQNGLHF. In nucleotides, the CDR3 is TGTGCCAGCAGCTTAGAGGGAGGGCGGCAAAACGGCCTCCACTTT.

This clone counts as medium-sized. The J gene is TRBJ2-2, the V gene TRBV10-3; D not resolved. V was clipped by 8 bases and J by 0 bases, with 10 bases between them. Germline assignment: CDR1 ENHRY and CDR2 SYGVKD. The CDR3 is 14 amino acids. CDR3 sequence: CAIRGRANTGELFF. CDR3 coding DNA: TGTGCCATCCGAGGCCGAGCGAACACCGGGGAGCTGTTTTTT.

This chain uses TRBV7-8 with TRBJ2-5, with D perhaps matching TRBD2 (5 bases). Germline-derived CDR1 and CDR2 are SGHVS and FQNEAQ. V lost 4 bases, J lost 1 base, and 16 bases lay in between. The CDR3 is made up of 16 amino acids. The CDR3 DNA sequence: TGTGCCAGCAGCTCCCGCTTAACTAGAACCCAAGAGACCCAGTACTTC. Amino acid sequence: CASSSRLTRTQETQYF. Full variable domain (remainder filled in from reference TRBV7-8 and TRBJ2-5): GAGVSQSPRYKVAKRGQDVALRCDPISGHVSLFWYQQALGQGPEFLTYFQNEAQLDKSGLPSDRFFAERPEGSVSTLKIQRTQQEDSAVYLCASSSRLTRTQETQYFGPGTRLLVL.

The chain combines TRBV10-3 with TRBJ1-3; the D is unclear. V lost 7 bases, J lost 6 bases, and 13 bases lay in between. The CDR3 contains 13 residues. Looked up from germline, CDR1 is ENHRY and CDR2 is SYGVKD. CDR3 bases: TGTGCCATCAATAACAGTACCTTAAACACCATATATTTT. Translated: CAINNSTLNTIYF.

This clone was recorded only once. The chain carries TRBV5-1 and TRBJ1-2; 11 bases match TRBD1. This CDR3 has 15 amino acids. Germline-derived CDR1 and CDR2 are SGHRS and YFSETQ. With 4 bases clipped from V and 7 bases from J, the junction kept 9 bases outside the gene matches. The CDR3 spells CASSNDPGTGGGYTF. CDR3 sequence (DNA): TGCGCCAGCAGCAACGACCCCGGGACAGGGGGTGGCTACACCTTC.

The chain recombines TRBV2 with TRBJ2-1; 10 bases match TRBD2. The CDR3 is 20 amino acids. CDR1 and CDR2 from the germline V gene are SNHLY and FYNNEI. The J segment lost 1 base and the V segment lost 0 bases, leaving 12 bases of the junction unmatched. The CDR3 sequence is CASSEARGSGGPLSYNEQFF. CDR3 DNA sequence: TGTGCCAGCAGTGAAGCGCGGGGTAGCGGGGGGCCGTTATCCTACAATGAGCAGTTCTTC.

The chain combines TRBV5-1 with TRBJ1-2, with 7 bases fitting TRBD1. The CDR3 totals 16 residues. V lost 4 bases, J lost 2 bases, and 11 bases stayed unmatched. Germline CDR1 is SGHRS and CDR2 is YFSETQ. For the CDR3, the DNA is TGCGCCAGCAGCCGGACCCCGGGACAGATGAACTATGGCTACACCTTC. Translation gives CASSRTPGQMNYGYTF.

The chain employs TRBV4-3 and TRBJ2-3; D gene uncertain. The CDR3 extends over 15 amino acids. Per germline, CDR1 LGHNA and CDR2 YSLEER. The V end lost 0 bases, the J end lost 6 bases, and 13 bases lay between the germline ends. CDR3 sequence reads: CASSQDFLARDTQYF. Written as DNA, the CDR3 is TGCGCCAGCAGCCAAGATTTCTTGGCGAGGGATACGCAGTATTTT.

In its sample, this clone ranks as medium-sized. The chain is built from TRBV27 and TRBJ2-7, with TRBD1 as a possible D gene (6 bases). This CDR3 spans 16 amino acids. Trimming pared 5 bases from V and 0 bases from J, leaving 17 bases between. The germline V gene encodes CDR1 MNHEY and CDR2 SMNVEV (reference sequence). The CDR3 coding sequence is TGTGCCAGCAGTGCTATCCCCGGACAGAGCTCCTACGAGCAGTACTTC. This encodes CASSAIPGQSSYEQYF.

This clone appeared once. V gene TRBV27 combines with J gene TRBJ2-2, with 10 nucleotides matching TRBD1. Germline-derived CDR1 and CDR2 are MNHEY and SMNVEV (reference sequence). The length of the CDR3 is 15 residues. V dropped 3 bases and J dropped 5; count of bases not matched to a gene: 3. CDR3 residues: CASSFRTGGTGELFF. The CDR3 DNA is TGTGCCAGCAGTTTCAGGACAGGGGGGACCGGGGAGCTGTTTTTT.

The rearrangement links TRBV15 to TRBJ2-1; 15 positions agree with TRBD2. Unmatched junction bases numbered 9, after V lost 5 bases and J lost 7 bases. CDR3 length: 17 residues. Germline values: CDR1 LNHNV, CDR2 YYDKDF (reference sequence). The CDR3 DNA reads TGTGCCACCAGCTGGGGACTAGCGGGAGGCCCTGGGAATGAGCAGTTCTTC. It is translated as CATSWGLAGGPGNEQFF.

The chain has TRBV6-5 and TRBJ2-3; D ambiguous. The CDR3 has 12 residues. Germline CDR1 MNHEY, CDR2 SVGAGI. Trimming cost V 7 bases and J 2 bases, with 7 bases left between them. CDR3 loop: CASKGFTDTQYF. The CDR3 DNA reads TGTGCCAGCAAAGGGTTCACAGATACGCAGTATTTT.

The J gene is TRBJ2-4, the V gene TRBV7-2; no clear D. V dropped 4 bases and J dropped 1 base, with 5 bases sitting between them. The CDR3 runs to 13 residues. Looked up from germline, CDR1 is SGHTA and CDR2 is FQGNSA. The CDR3 DNA sequence: TGTGCCAGCAGCTCCTTTGCCAAAAACATTCAGTACTTC. Translation gives CASSSFAKNIQYF.

V is TRBV6-6 and J is TRBJ2-7; perhaps TRBD1 as D (7 bases). Germline CDR1 is MNHNY and CDR2 is SVGAGI (reference sequence). The CDR3 has 15 amino acids. Trimming cost V 5 bases and J 6 bases, with 20 bases left between them. This chain's CDR3 is CASSGGQGVFLEQYF. The CDR3 nucleotides read TGTGCCAGCAGTGGGGGGCAGGGGGTATTTCTCGAGCAGTACTTC.

This chain connects TRBV2 to TRBJ2-7; 12 positions match TRBD1. The CDR3 is made up of 15 amino acids. Looked up from germline, CDR1 is SNHLY and CDR2 is FYNNEI. Germline trimming cut 8 bases from V and 7 bases from J; bases unmatched to any gene: 12. In nucleotides, the CDR3 is TGTGCCAGCGACACCCCGGGACAGGGGGCGCGGGAGCAGTACTTC. It is translated as CASDTPGQGAREQYF.

This clone was counted once. V gene TRBV5-4 combines with J gene TRBJ1-1, with D maybe TRBD1 (5 bases). The V and J ends lost 0 bases and 10 bases respectively, with 13 bases between them. Germline values: CDR1 SGHNT, CDR2 YYREEE (reference sequence). The CDR3 contains 13 residues. CDR3 sequence reads: CASSLDSSRVAFF. The CDR3 nucleotides are TGTGCCAGCAGCTTGGACAGTTCCAGGGTAGCTTTCTTT.

The chain recombines TRBV10-2 with TRBJ2-2, with 12 bases matching TRBD2. V lost 6 bases, J lost 8 bases, and 4 bases stayed unmatched. The germline gives CDR1 WSHSY, CDR2 SAAADI. This CDR3 region has 14 residues. CDR3 in amino acids: CASRLAGGPGELFF. The CDR3 DNA reads as TGCGCCAGCAGACTAGCGGGAGGCCCTGGGGAGCTGTTTTTT.

This clone was picked up one time. This chain links TRBV15 with TRBJ2-5; possibly TRBD1 or TRBD2 for D (6 bases each). The CDR3 covers 17 residues. The V gene's germline CDR1 is LNHNV and CDR2 YYDKDF (reference sequence). Trimming removed 0 bases from V and 4 bases from J, with 18 bases in between. The CDR3 nucleotides are TGTGCCACCAGCAGAGATCGGGGGTACAGGGCATCAGAGACCCAGTACTTC. Amino acid sequence: CATSRDRGYRASETQYF.

The genes are TRBV28 and TRBJ1-2; 9 nucleotides align to TRBD1. CDR1 and CDR2 from the germline V gene are MDHEN and SYDVKM. V was pared by 2 bases and J by 6 bases, with 10 bases of the junction left unmatched. This CDR3 has 16 residues. CDR3 coding DNA: TGTGCCAGCAGTTTACCCTCCCCGAGGACAGGGGATGGCTACACCTTC. Amino acid sequence: CASSLPSPRTGDGYTF.

The CDR3 DNA sequence: TGTGCCAGCAGCCTACTAGCGGGAGGGGAGACCCAGTACTTC. This sequence encodes CASSLLAGGETQYF. This chain links TRBV28 with TRBJ2-5; 13 positions match TRBD2. Germline CDR1 MDHEN, CDR2 SYDVKM. This CDR3 region has 14 residues. Trimming cost V 6 bases and J 5 bases; bases outside gene matches: 3.

The chain employs TRBV10-3 and TRBJ2-1; no clear D. Germline CDR1 ENHRY, CDR2 SYGVKD. The germline V and J ends were trimmed by 0 bases and 6 bases, with 9 bases remaining between them. CDR3 length equals 14 residues. CDR3 nucleotide sequence: TGTGCCATCAGTGAGTCCATACTCTCCAATGAGCAGTTCTTC. Residues: CAISESILSNEQFF.

V usage is TRBV2 and J usage is TRBJ2-2; possibly TRBD2 for D (6 bases). Trimming pared 6 bases from V and 7 bases from J, leaving 6 bases between. In germline, CDR1 is SNHLY, CDR2 FYNNEI. The CDR3 runs 11 residues. As DNA, the CDR3 is TGTGCCAGCAGGGAGGGCGGGGAGCTGTTTTTT. This encodes CASREGGELFF.

The chain combines TRBV5-1 with TRBJ2-5; TRBD1 matches 9 bases. CDR3 length equals 14 residues. Trimming took 4 bases from V and 6 from J; bases not matched to a gene: 7. In germline, CDR1 is SGHRS, CDR2 YFSETQ. CDR3 nucleotide sequence: TGCGCCAGCAGCCATACAGGGGGCGAACAGACCCAGTACTTC. Residues: CASSHTGGEQTQYF.